Shown below are 16 T cell receptor beta chains from a single sample sequenced in a study of shared clonotypes between healthy human individuals. Measured with immunoSEQ multiplex PCR; TCRdb has only the in-frame clones, and not every one. The table records around 450,000 clones, about 76% of them present only once. Sequencing was done on a sample of PBMCs. Source of these receptors: a woman in her thirties or forties in good health. Some clones in this sample may be carry-over from other donors' samples.

The chain has TRBV2 and TRBJ2-7; TRBD1 matches 7 bases. This CDR3 contains 11 residues. V lost 3 bases and J lost 11; bases outside the gene matches: 4. The germline CDR1 and CDR2 sequences are SNHLY and FYNNEI. CDR3 in DNA: TGTGCCAGCAGTGACCGAACAGGGGAGTACTTC. It specifies CASSDRTGEYF.

The CDR3 loop is CASSYTRDNQPQHF. CDR3 DNA: TGTGCCAGCAGTTACACCAGGGACAATCAGCCCCAGCATTTT. J is TRBJ1-5 and V is TRBV6-5, with a weak D call TRBD1 (5 bases). The CDR3 has 14 residues. Germline V CDR1 and CDR2: MNHEY, SVGAGI. Deletions cut 2 bases from V and 3 bases from J, with 8 bases between.

The gene calls are TRBV11-3 and TRBJ2-2; tentative D call: TRBD2 (5 bases). This CDR3 comprises 17 residues. Germline V gene data show CDR1 as SGHNT and CDR2 as YENEEA. V lost 5 bases and J lost 0, with 16 bases in between. CDR3 nucleotides: TGTGCCAGCAGCCACCCCCGGAGCGGAACGAACACCGGGGAGCTGTTTTTT. This encodes CASSHPRSGTNTGELFF.

The V gene is TRBV10-2, the J gene TRBJ1-1; 7 bases align to TRBD1. Losses at the gene ends were 0 bases for V and 3 bases for J; bases not matched to a gene: 4. Germline V gene data show CDR1 as WSHSY and CDR2 as SAAADI. The CDR3 spans 15 residues. CDR3: CASSESGGLYTEAFF. The CDR3 nucleotides read TGCGCCAGCAGTGAGTCAGGGGGCCTGTACACTGAAGCTTTCTTT.

This clone was seen a few times. The gene calls are TRBV9 and TRBJ2-1; D is possibly TRBD1 (6 bases). The CDR3 has 16 amino acids. Germline lookup yields CDR1 SGDLS and CDR2 YYNGEE. V lost 3 bases, J lost 8 bases, and 21 bases lay in between. CDR3 DNA sequence: TGTGCCAGCAGCGCGGACCCAGGGGATTCCATCGATGAGCAGTTCTTC. Protein product: CASSADPGDSIDEQFF.

J is TRBJ1-4 and V is TRBV30; possibly TRBD1 for D (5 bases). Per germline, CDR1 GTSNPN and CDR2 SVGIG (reference sequence). Trimming cost V 2 bases and J 4 bases, with 23 bases left between them. CDR3 length: 18 amino acids. Here the CDR3 reads CAWSLIRSAGLSNEKLFF. Written as DNA, the CDR3 is TGTGCCTGGAGTTTGATTAGGTCCGCGGGACTCAGTAATGAAAAACTGTTTTTT.

Remarks on this clone: This could be a read error, since a much larger clone is one nucleotide away. This rearrangement joins TRBV7-8 to TRBJ2-2, with 7 bases fitting TRBD1. From germline, CDR1 is SGHVS and CDR2 FQNEAQ. V lost 3 bases and J lost 4; bases outside the gene matches: 2. This CDR3 has 14 residues. The CDR3, as DNA: TGTGCCAGCAGCTTTAACAGGGGCACCGGGGAGCTGTTTTTT. Amino acids: CASSFNRGTGELFF.

CDR3 region: CASSRWGALSYNEQFF. DNA for the CDR3: TGCGCCAGCAGCCGGTGGGGAGCGCTCTCCTACAATGAGCAGTTCTTC. This chain uses TRBV4-3 with TRBJ2-1; D is possibly TRBD2 (5 bases). Germline V gene sequence: CDR1 LGHNA, CDR2 YSLEER. This CDR3 is 16 amino acids long. Trimming stripped 4 bases from V and 0 bases from J, with 13 bases between.

As concerns this clone: Different DNA sequences within this sample yield the same CDR3. This chain uses TRBV28 with TRBJ1-5; D is ambiguous. The CDR3 runs to 12 residues. The V and J ends lost 2 bases and 7 bases respectively, with 6 bases between them. Looked up from germline, CDR1 is MDHEN and CDR2 is SYDVKM. The DNA of the CDR3 is TGTGCCAGCAGTTTAGCAAACCAGCCCCAGCATTTT. Translated: CASSLANQPQHF.

The sample holds a few counts of this clone. This chain links TRBV28 with TRBJ2-7, with D unclear. V lost 3 bases and J 3 bases, leaving 6 bases between the germline ends. The V gene's germline CDR1 is MDHEN and CDR2 SYDVKM. This CDR3 comprises 12 residues. The CDR3 DNA follows: TGTGCCAGCAGTTTCCAACACTACGAGCAGTACTTC. Translation: CASSFQHYEQYF. The full variable domain, completed using reference TRBV28 and TRBJ2-7, is DVKVTQSSRYLVKRTGEKVFLECVQDMDHENMFWYRQDPGLGLRLIYFSYDVKMKEKGDIPEGYSVSREKKERFSLILESASTNQTSMYLCASSFQHYEQYFGPGTRLTVT.

The chain employs TRBV29-1 and TRBJ2-7; TRBD2 aligns across 14 bases. The germline gives CDR1 SQVTM, CDR2 ANQGSEA. Trimming at V came to 7 bases and at J to 4 bases, leaving 9 bases not matched to a gene. The CDR3 contains 15 residues. CDR3 coding DNA: TGCAGCGCTATCCCCGGGACTAGCGGGAGTTACGAGCAGTACTTC. Its translation: CSAIPGTSGSYEQYF.

The chain carries TRBV14 and TRBJ1-2, with a weak D call TRBD1 (5 bases). Germline V gene sequence: CDR1 SGHDN, CDR2 FVKESK. With 3 bases removed from V and 7 bases from J, the gap between germline ends came to 15 bases. The CDR3 sequence is 14 residues long. The CDR3 spells CASSQRDVVSGYTF. The CDR3 DNA sequence: TGTGCCAGCAGCCAGAGGGACGTGGTTTCTGGCTACACCTTC.

To note about this clone: A far larger clone is just one base off, so this is likely a read error. The same CDR3 arises from other DNA sequences in this sample as well. The CDR3 loop is CASNPAGGLTYEQYF. The CDR3 DNA is TGTGCCAGCAATCCGGCGGGAGGACTGACATACGAGCAGTACTTC. The chain joins TRBV6-5 to TRBJ2-7; 8 bases line up with TRBD2. J was trimmed by 4 bases and V by 7 bases; bases with no gene match: 12. The CDR3 has 15 residues. The germline V gene encodes CDR1 MNHEY and CDR2 SVGAGI.

This rearrangement joins TRBV30 to TRBJ1-5; perhaps TRBD1 as D (5 bases). This CDR3 comprises 17 residues. CDR1 is GTSNPN and CDR2 is SVGIG in the germline V gene (reference sequence). The V end was cut by 1 base, the J end by 2 bases, with 18 bases between. In nucleotides, the CDR3 is TGTGCCTGGAGTGAAGCAAAGGGGAATTGGGGCAATCAGCCCCAGCATTTT. Its protein is CAWSEAKGNWGNQPQHF.

Turning to this clone: The same CDR3 can be traced to other DNA sequences in this sample. The chain links TRBV18 to TRBJ2-5; D ambiguous. Germline CDR1 reads KGHSH; CDR2 reads LQKENI. Trimming pared 3 bases from V and 2 bases from J, leaving 4 bases between. There are 12 residues in the CDR3. The CDR3 loop reads CASSPGQETQYF. The CDR3 DNA is TGTGCCAGCTCACCGGGGCAAGAGACCCAGTACTTC. The full variable domain, its missing parts supplied by reference TRBV18 and TRBJ2-5, is NAGVMQNPRHLVRRRGQEARLRCSPMKGHSHVYWYRQLPEEGLKFMVYLQKENIIDESGMPKERFSAEFPKEGPSILRIQQVVRGDSAAYFCASSPGQETQYFGPGTRLLVL.

Many counts were recorded for this clone. The chain carries TRBV28 and TRBJ1-5; no reliable D call. V dropped 2 bases and J dropped 4 bases, with 12 bases sitting between them. Per the germline V gene, CDR1 is MDHEN and CDR2 is SYDVKM. This CDR3 is 15 amino acids long. CDR3 amino acids: CASSLGLGWNQPQHF. DNA for the CDR3: TGTGCCAGCAGTTTAGGCCTTGGATGGAATCAGCCCCAGCATTTT.